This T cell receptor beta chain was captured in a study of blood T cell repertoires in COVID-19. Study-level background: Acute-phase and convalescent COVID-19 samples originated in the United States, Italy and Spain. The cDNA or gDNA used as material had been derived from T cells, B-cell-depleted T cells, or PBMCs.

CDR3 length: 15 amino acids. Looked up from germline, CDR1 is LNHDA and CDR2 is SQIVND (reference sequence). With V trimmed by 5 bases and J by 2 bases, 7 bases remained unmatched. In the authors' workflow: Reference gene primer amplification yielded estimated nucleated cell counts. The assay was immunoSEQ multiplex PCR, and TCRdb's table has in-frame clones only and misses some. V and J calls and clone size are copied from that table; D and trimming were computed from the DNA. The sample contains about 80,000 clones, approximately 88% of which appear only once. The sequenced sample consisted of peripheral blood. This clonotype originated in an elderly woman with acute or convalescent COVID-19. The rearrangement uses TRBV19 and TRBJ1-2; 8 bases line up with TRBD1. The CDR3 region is CASSYLGQGNYGYTF. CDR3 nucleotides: TGTGCCAGTAGTTACCTCGGACAGGGCAACTATGGCTACACCTTC.